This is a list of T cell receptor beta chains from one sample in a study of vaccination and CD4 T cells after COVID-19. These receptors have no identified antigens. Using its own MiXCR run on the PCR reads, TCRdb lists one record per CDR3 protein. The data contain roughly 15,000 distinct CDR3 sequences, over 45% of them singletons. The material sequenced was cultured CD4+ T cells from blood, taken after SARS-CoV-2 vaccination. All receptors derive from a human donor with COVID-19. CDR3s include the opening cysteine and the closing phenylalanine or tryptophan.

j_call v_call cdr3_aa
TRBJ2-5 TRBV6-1 CASRSTGETQYF
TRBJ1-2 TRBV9 CASSLGQAPNYGYTF
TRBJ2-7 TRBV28 CASSLSAGRYEQYF
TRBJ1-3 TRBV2 CASNRVGNTIYF
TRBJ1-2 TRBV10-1 CASSEGFGLGYTF
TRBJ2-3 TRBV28 CASSGDSYTDTQYF
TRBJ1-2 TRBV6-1 CASTRTDSQFYGYTF
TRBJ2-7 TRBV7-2 CASSSAGGRSYEQYF
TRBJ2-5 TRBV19 CAPPRVVQRETQYF
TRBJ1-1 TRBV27 CASRTLGKNTEAFF
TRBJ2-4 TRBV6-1 CASRENLGYIQYF
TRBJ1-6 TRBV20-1 CSASAEGDNSPLHF
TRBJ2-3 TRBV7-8 CASSLYRDTQYF
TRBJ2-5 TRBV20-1 CSASRKTTGTQETQYF
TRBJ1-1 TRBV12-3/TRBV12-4 CASIPRGGLNTEAFF
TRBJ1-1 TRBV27 CASSFSTVGDTEAFF
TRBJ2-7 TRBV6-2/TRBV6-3 CASSYSTSSVSSYEQYF
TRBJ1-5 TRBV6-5 CASSYGGDDRQPQHF
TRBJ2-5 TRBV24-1 CATSDSLRGKSETQYF
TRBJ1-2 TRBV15 CATSRETGNYGYTF
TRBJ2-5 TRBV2 CASSDRGRQETQYF
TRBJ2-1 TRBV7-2 CASSLALGVNEQFF
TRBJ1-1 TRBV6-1 CASSAASGVAFF
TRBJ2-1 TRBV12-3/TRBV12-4 CASTSEGRRSSYNEQFF